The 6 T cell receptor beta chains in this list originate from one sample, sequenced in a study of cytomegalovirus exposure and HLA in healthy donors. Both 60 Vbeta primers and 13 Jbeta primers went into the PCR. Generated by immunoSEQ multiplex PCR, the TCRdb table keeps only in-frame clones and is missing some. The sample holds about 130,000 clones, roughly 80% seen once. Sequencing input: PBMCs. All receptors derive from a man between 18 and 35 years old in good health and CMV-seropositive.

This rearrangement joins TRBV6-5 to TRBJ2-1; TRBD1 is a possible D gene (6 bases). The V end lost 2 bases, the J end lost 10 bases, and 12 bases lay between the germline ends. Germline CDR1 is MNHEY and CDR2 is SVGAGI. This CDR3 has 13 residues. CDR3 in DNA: TGTGCCAGCAGTTACCTGGGGGCGCGGGAGCAGTTCTTC. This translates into CASSYLGAREQFF.

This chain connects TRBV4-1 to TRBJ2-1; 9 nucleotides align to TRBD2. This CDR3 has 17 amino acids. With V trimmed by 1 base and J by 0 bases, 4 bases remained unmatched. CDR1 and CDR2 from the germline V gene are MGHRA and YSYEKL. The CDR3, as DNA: TGCGCCAGCAGCCAAGGTCCAGCGGGAGGCTCCTACAATGAGCAGTTCTTC. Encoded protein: CASSQGPAGGSYNEQFF.

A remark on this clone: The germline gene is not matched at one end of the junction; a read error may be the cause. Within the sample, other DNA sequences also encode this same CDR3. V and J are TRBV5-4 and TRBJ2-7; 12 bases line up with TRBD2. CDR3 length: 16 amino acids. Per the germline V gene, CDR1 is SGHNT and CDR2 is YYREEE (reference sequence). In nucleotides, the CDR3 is TGCGCCAGCAGCTCAGAGACTAGCGGGAGCGCCTACGAGCAGTACTTC. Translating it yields CASSSETSGSAYEQYF.

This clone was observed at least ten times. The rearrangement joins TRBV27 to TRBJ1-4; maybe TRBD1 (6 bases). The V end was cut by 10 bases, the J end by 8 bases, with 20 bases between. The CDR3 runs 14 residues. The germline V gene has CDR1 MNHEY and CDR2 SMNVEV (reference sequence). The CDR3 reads CATAQDNGGEKLFF. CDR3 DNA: TGTGCCACCGCACAGGACAATGGGGGCGAAAAACTGTTTTTT.

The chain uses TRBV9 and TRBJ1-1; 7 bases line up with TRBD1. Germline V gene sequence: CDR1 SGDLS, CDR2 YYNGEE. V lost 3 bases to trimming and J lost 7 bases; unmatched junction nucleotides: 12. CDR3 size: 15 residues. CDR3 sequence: CASSAHLGQLIEAFF. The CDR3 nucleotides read TGTGCCAGCAGCGCCCACCTGGGACAGCTAATTGAAGCTTTCTTT. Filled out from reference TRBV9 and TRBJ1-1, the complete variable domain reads DSGVTQTPKHLITATGQRVTLRCSPRSGDLSVYWYQQSLDQGLQFLIQYYNGEERAKGNILERFSAQQFPDLHSELNLSSLELGDSALYFCASSAHLGQLIEAFFGQGTRLTVV.

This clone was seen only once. The CDR3 DNA reads TGTGCCACCCGAAAACAGGGGGTTAATGAGCAGTTCTTC. Protein sequence: CATRKQGVNEQFF. The chain uses TRBV19 and TRBJ2-1, with 8 bases fitting TRBD1. V lost 10 bases to trimming and J lost 7 bases; unmatched junction nucleotides: 9. The CDR3 extends over 13 amino acids. Germline V gene sequence: CDR1 LNHDA, CDR2 SQIVND (reference sequence).